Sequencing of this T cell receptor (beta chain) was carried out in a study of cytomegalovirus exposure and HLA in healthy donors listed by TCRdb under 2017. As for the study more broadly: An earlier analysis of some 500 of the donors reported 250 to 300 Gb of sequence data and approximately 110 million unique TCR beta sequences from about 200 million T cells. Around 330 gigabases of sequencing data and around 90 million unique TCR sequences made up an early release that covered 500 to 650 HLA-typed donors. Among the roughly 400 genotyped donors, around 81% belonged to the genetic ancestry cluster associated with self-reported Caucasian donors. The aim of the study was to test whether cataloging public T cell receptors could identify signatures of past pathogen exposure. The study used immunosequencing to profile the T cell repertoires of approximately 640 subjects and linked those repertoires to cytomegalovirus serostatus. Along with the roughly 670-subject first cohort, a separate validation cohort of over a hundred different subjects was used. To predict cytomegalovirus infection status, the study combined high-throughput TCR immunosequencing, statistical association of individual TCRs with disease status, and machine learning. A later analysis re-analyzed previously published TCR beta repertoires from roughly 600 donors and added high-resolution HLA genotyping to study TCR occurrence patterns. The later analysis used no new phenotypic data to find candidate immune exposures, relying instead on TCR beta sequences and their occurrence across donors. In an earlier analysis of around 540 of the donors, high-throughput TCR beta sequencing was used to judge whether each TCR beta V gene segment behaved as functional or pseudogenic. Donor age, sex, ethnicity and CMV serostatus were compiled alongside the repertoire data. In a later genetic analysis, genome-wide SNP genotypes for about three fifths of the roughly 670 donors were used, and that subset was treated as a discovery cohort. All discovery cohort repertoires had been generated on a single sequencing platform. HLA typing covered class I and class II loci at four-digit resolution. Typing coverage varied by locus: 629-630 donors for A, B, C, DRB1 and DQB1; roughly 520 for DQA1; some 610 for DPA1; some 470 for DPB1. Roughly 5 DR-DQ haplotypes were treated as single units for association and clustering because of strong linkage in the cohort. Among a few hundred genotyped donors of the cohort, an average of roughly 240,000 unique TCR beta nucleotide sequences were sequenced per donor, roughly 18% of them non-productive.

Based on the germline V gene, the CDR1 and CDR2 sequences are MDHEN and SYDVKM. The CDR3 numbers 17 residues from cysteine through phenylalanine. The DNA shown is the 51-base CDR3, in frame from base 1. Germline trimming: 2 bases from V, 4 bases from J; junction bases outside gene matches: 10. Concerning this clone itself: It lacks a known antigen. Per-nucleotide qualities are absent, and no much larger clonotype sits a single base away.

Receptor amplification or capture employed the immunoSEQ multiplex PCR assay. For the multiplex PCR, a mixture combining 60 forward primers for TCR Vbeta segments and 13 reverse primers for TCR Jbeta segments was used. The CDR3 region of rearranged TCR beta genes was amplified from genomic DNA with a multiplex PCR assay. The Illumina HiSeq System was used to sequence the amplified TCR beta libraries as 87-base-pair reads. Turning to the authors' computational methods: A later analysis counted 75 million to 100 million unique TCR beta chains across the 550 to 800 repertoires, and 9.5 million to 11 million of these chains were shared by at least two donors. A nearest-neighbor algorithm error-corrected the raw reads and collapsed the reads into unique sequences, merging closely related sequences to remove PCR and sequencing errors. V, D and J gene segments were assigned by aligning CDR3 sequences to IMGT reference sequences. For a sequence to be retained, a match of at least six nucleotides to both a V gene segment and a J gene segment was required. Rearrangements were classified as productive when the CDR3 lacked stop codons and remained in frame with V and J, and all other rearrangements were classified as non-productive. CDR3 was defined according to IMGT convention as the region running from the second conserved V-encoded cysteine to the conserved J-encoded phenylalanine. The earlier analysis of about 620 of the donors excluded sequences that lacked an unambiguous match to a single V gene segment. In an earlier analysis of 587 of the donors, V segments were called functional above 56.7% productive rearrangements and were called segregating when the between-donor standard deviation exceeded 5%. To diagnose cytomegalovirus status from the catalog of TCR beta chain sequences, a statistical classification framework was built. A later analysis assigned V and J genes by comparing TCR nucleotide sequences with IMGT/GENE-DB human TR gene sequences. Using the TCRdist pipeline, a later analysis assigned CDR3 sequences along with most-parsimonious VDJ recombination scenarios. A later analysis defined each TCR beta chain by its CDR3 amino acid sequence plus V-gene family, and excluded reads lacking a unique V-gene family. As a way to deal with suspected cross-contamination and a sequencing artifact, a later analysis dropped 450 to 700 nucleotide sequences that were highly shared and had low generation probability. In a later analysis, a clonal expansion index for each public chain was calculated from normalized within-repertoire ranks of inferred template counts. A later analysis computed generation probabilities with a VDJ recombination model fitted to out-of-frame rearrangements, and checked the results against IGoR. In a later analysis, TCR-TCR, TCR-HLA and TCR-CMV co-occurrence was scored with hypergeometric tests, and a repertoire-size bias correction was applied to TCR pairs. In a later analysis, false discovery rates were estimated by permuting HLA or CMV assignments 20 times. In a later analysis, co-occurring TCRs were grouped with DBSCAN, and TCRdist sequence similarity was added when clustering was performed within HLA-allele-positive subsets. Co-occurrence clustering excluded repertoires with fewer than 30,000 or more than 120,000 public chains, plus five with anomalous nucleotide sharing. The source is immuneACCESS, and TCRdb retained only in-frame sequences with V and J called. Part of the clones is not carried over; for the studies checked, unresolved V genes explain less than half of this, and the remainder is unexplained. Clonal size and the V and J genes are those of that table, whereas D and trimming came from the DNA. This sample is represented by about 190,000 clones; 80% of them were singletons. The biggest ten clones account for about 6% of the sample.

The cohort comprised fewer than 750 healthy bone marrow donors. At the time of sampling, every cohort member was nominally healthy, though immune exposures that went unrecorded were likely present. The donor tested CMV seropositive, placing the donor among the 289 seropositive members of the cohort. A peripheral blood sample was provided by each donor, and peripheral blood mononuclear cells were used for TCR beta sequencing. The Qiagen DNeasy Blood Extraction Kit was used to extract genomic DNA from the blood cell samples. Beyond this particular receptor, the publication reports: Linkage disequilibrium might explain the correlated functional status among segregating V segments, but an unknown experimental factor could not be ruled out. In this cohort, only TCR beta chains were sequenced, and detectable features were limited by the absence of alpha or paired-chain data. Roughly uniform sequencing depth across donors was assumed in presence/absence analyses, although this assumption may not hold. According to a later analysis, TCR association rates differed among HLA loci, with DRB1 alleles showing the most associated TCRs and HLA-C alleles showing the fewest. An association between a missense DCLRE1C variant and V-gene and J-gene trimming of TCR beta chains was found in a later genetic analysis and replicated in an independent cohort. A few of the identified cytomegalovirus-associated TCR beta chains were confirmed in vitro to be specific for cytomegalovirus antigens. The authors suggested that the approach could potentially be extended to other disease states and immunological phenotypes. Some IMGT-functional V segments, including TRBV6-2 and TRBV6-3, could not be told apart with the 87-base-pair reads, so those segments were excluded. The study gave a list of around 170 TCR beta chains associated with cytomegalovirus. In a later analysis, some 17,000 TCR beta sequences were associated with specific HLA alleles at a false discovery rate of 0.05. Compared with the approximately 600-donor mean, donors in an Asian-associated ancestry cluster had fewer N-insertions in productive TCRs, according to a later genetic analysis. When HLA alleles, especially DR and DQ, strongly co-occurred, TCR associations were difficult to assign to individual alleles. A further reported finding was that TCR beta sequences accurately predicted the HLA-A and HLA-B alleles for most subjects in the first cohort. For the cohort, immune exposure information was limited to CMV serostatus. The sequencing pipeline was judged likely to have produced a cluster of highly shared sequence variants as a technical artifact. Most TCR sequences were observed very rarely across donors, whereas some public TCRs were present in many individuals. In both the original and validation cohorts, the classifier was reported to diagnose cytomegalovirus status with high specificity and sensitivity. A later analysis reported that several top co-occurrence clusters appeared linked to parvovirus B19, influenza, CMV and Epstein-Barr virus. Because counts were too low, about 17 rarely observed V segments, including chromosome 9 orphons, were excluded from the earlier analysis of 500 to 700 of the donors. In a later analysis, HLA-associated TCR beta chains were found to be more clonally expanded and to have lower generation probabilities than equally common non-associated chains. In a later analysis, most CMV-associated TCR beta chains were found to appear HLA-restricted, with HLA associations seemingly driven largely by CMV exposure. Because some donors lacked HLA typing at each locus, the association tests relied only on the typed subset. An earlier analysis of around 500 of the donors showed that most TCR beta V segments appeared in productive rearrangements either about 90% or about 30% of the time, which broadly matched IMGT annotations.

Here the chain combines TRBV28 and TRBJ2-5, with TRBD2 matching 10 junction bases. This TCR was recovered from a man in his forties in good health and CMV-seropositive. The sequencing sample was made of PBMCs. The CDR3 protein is CASSLNLPPSGGETQYF. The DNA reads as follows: TGTGCCAGCAGTTTAAACCTTCCACCTAGCGGGGGAGAGACCCAGTACTTC.